The T cell receptor (beta chain) under discussion was sequenced for a study of T cell repertoires in ileal Crohn's disease. As for the study in general: About half received postoperative treatment, roughly twelve with thiopurines and around 18 anti-TNF. Findings and limits, study-wide: Mucosal expansions were suggested to be mainly CD8 T cells.

The assay was immunoSEQ multiplex PCR, and TCRdb's table has in-frame clones only and misses some. This sample has approximately 12,000 clones, with about four fifths found just once. As to this clone: Its target is not known.

Trimming at V came to 1 base and at J to 5 bases, leaving 7 bases not matched to a gene. This CDR3 is 16 amino acids long. The germline V gene encodes CDR1 MNHNS and CDR2 SASEGT. The sequencing input was ileal tissue. V is TRBV6-1 and J is TRBJ2-2; 7 positions match TRBD1. The TCR sequence derives from an adult with Crohn's disease. The CDR3 DNA reads TGTGCCAGCAGTGAAGGGACAGGTTTTTGGACCGGGGAGCTGTTTTTT. The encoded protein is CASSEGTGFWTGELFF.